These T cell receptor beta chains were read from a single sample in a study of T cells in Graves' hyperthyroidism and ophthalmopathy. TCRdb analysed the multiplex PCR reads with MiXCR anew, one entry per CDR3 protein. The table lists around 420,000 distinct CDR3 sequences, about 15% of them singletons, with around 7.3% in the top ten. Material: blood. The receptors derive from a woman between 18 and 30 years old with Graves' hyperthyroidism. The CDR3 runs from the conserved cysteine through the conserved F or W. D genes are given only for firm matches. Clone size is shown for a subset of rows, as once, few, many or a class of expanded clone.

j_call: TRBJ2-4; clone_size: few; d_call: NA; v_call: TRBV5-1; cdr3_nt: TGCGCCAGCAGCTTGGCGACAGCGCAGGGCATTCAGTACTTC; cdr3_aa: CASSLATAQGIQYF
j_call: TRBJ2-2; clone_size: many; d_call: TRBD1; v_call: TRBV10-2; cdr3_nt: TGCGCCAGCACCTGGGACAGGGGGCCTCTCGGGGAGCTGTTTTTT; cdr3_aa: CASTWDRGPLGELFF
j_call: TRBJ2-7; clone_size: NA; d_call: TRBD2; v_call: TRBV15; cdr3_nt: TGTGCCACCAGCAGAGAGAGGGCGGGGGGGTCCTACGAGCAGTACTTC; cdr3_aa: CATSRERAGGSYEQYF
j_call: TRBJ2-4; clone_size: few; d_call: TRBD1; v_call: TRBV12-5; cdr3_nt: TGTGCTAGTGGTTTCGGCCAGGGGGCAAAAAACATTCAGTACTTC; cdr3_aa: CASGFGQGAKNIQYF
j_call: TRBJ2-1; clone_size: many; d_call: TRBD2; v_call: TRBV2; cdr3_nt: TGTGCCAGCAGTGGAACTAGCGGGGGTGGGAATGAGCAGTTCTTC; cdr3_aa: CASSGTSGGGNEQFF
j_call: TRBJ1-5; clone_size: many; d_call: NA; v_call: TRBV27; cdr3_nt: TGTGCCAGCAGCTTGAGCTCCTATAGCAATCAGCCCCAGCATTTT; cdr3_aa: CASSLSSYSNQPQHF
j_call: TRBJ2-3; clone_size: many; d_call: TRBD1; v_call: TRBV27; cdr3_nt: TGTGCCAGCAGACTCCGGACAGGGGGGTTCACAGATACGCAGTATTTT; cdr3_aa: CASRLRTGGFTDTQYF
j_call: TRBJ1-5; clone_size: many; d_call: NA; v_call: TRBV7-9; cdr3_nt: TGTGCCAGCAAAGAGGGTCCTGGTCAGCCCCAGCATTTT; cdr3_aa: CASKEGPGQPQHF
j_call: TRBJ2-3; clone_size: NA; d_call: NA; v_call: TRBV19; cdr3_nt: TGTGCCAGTAGTATAATTTCGGCTCGCGGGGGCCCAGATACGCAGTATTTT; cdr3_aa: CASSIISARGGPDTQYF
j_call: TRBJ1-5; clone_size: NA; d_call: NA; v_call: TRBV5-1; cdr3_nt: TGCGCCAGCAGCCTCCTGGGGGGAGGCAATCAGCCCCAGCATTTT; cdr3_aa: CASSLLGGGNQPQHF
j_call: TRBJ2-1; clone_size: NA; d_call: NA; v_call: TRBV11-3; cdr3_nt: TGTGCCAGCACCCCCTTTTCGGCCCCCTACAATGAGCAGTTCTTC; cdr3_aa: CASTPFSAPYNEQFF
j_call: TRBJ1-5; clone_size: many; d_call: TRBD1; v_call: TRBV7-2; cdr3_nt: TGTGCCAGCAGCTTATTTCCGCAGGGGGTCTATCAGCCCCAGCATTTT; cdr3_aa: CASSLFPQGVYQPQHF
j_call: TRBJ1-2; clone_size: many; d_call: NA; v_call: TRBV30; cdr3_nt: TGTGCCTGGAGTGTCTGGGGCACAAAAAGACGATATGGCTACACCTTC; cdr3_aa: CAWSVWGTKRRYGYTF
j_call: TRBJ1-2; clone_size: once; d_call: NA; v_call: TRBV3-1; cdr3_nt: TGTGCCAGCAGCCAAGCTTCAGGGGTCTCTGGCTACACCTTC; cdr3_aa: CASSQASGVSGYTF
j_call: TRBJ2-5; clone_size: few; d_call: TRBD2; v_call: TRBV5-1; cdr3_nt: TGCGCCAGCAGCTTCGGGAGGGCCCAAGAGACCCAGTACTTC; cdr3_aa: CASSFGRAQETQYF
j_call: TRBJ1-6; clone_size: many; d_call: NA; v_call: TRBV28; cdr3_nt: TGTGCCAGCAGTCTGTTGGGTCGCTCCTATAATTCACCCCTCCACTTT; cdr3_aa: CASSLLGRSYNSPLHF
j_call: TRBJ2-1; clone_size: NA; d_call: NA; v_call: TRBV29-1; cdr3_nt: TGCAGCGTTGAGGGCAATGAGCAGTTCTTC; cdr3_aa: CSVEGNEQFF
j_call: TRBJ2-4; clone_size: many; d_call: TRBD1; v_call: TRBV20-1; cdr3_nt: TGCAGTGCTACAGACAGGGTCCAGAAGGACATTCAGTACTTC; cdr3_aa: CSATDRVQKDIQYF
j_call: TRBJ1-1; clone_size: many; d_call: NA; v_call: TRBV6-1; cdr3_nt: TGTGCCAGCAAGCCCCAGACGAACACTGAAGCTTTCTTT; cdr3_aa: CASKPQTNTEAFF
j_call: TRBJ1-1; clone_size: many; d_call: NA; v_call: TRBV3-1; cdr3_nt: TGTGCCAGCAGCCAAGACGGGGCGTGGAACACTGAAGCTTTCTTT; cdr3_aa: CASSQDGAWNTEAFF
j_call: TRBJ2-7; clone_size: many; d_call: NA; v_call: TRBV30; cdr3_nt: TGTGCCTGGAGCGCGGACACCGTCTACGAGCAGTACTTC; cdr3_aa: CAWSADTVYEQYF
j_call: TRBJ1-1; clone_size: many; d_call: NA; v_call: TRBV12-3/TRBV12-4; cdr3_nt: TGTGCCAGCAGTGCCCGGGACAAGAACACTGAAGCTTTCTTT; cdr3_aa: CASSARDKNTEAFF
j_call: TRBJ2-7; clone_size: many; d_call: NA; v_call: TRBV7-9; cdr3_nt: TGTGCCAGCAGCTTAGAGCAGGGTACCTACGAGCAGTACTTC; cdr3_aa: CASSLEQGTYEQYF
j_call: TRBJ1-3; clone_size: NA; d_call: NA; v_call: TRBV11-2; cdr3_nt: TGTGCCAGCAGCTTAGGATCGGAGGGACTCCGGGAAAACACCATATATTTT; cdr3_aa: CASSLGSEGLRENTIYF
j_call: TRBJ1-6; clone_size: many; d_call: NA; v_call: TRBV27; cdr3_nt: TGTGCCAGCAGTTTCCTCAGAAATTCACCCCTCCACTTT; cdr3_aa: CASSFLRNSPLHF
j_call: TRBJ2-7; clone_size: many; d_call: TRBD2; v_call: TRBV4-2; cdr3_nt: TGTGCCAGCAGCTCTCAGGCGGGAGTTATCGACGAGCAGTACTTC; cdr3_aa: CASSSQAGVIDEQYF
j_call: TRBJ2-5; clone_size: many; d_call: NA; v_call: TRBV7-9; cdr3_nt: TGTGCCAGCAGCTTAGATAGCAGAGAAGAGACCCAGTACTTC; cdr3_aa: CASSLDSREETQYF
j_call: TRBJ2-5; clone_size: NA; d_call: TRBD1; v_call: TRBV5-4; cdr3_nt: TGTGCCAGCAGCTTGGCGGACAGGGAGGTAACGCGAGAGACCCAGTACTTC; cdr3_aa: CASSLADREVTRETQYF
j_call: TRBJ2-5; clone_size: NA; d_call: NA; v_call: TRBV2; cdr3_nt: TGTGCCAGCAGTGAAGTAGGTGGGTTTGAGACCCAGTACTTC; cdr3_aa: CASSEVGGFETQYF
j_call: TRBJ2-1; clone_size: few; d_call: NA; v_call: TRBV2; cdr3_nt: TGTGCCAGCAGTGTAAGCGGAAACACCGGGGAGCTCGGGGAGCAGTTCTTC; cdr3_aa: CASSVSGNTGELGEQFF
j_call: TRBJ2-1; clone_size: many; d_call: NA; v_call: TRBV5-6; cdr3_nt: TGTGCCAGCAGCTTTGGAGGGCCTAAGAATTTCAATGAGCAGTTCTTC; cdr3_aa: CASSFGGPKNFNEQFF
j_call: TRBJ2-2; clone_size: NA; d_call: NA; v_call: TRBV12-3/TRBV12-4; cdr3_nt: TGTGCCAGCAGTTTGAGGGACTACACCGGGGAGCTGTTTTTT; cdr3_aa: CASSLRDYTGELFF
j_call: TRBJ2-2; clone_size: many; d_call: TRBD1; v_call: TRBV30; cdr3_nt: TGTGCCGGGGACAGGGGGCTCACCGGGGAGCTGTTTTTT; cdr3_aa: CAGDRGLTGELFF
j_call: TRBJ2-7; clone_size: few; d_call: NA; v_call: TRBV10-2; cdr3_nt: TGCGCCAGCAGCCCCTGGGGAGAGCAGTACTTC; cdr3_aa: CASSPWGEQYF
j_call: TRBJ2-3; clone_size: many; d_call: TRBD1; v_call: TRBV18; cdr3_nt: TGTGCCAGCTCACCGGGACAGGGACGGTATACGCAGTATTTT; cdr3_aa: CASSPGQGRYTQYF
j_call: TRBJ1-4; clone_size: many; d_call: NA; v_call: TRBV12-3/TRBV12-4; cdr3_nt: TGTGCCAGCAGTCCCGGGCAGGCCAGGGGTAATGAAAAACTGTTTTTT; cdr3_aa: CASSPGQARGNEKLFF
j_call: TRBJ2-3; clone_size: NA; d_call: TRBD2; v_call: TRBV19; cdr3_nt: TGTGCCAGTAGTATTTGGACTAGCGGGAGAAATACGCAGTATTTT; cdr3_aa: CASSIWTSGRNTQYF
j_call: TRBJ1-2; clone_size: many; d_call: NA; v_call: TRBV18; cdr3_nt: TGTGCCAGCTCACCACCGGACAGACCCTATGGCTACACCTTC; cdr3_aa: CASSPPDRPYGYTF
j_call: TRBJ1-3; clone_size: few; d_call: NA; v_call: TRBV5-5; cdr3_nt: TGTGCCAGCAGCTTGAGAGACACCTCTGGAAACACCATATATTTT; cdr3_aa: CASSLRDTSGNTIYF
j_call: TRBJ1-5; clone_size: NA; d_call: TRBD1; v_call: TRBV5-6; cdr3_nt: TGTGCCAGCAGCTTGACGGGGACAGGTCGAGGTAAGCCCCAGCATTTT; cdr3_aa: CASSLTGTGRGKPQHF
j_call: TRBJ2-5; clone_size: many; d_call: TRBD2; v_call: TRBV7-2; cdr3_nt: TGTGCCAGCAGCCCAACTACTAGCGGGGGTAGGGAGACCCAGTACTTC; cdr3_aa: CASSPTTSGGRETQYF
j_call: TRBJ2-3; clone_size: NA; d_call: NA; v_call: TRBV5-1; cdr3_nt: TGCGCCAGCAGCTTCCGGGACCCAAACACAGATACGCAGTATTTT; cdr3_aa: CASSFRDPNTDTQYF
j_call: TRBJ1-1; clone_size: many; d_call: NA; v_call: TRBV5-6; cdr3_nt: TGTGCCAGCAGCTTGGAAAGGGGCGGCTGGGACACTGAAGCTTTCTTT; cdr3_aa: CASSLERGGWDTEAFF